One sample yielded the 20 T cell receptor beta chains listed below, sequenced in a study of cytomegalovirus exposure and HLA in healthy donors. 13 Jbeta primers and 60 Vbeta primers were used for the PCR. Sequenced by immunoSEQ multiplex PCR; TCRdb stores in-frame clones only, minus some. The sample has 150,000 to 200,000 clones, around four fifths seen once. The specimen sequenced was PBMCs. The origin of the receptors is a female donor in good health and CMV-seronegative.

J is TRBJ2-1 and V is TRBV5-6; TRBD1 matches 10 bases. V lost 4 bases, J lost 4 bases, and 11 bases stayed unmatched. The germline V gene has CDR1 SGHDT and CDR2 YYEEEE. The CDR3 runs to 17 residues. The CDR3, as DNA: TGTGCCAGCAGCCCCGGACTGGGACAGGGGTTGTACAATGAGCAGTTCTTC. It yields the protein CASSPGLGQGLYNEQFF.

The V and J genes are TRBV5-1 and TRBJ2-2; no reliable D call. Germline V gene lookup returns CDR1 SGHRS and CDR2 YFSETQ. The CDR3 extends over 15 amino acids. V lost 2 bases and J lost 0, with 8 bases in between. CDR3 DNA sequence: TGCGCCAGCAGCTTAAGCGTCGCGAACACCGGGGAGCTGTTTTTT. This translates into CASSLSVANTGELFF.

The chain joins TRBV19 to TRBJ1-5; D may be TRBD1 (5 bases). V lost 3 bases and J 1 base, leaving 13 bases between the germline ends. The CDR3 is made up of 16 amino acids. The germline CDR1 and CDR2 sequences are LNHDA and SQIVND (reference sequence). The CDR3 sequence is CASSILAGQSNQPQHF. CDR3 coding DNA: TGTGCCAGTAGTATCTTAGCAGGGCAAAGCAATCAGCCCCAGCATTTT.

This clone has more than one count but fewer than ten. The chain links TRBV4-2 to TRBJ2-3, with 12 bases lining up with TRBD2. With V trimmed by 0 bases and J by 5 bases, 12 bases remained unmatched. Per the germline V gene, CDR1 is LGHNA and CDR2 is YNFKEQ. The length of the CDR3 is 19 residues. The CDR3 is CASSQDQGLAGGPGDTQYF. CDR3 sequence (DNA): TGTGCCAGCAGCCAAGATCAAGGGCTAGCGGGAGGGCCGGGAGATACGCAGTATTTT.

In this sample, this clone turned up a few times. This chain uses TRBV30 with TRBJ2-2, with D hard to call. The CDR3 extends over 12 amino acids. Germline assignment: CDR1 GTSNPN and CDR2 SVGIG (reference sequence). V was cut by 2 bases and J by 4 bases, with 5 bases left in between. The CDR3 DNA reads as TGTGCCTGGAGTAGGAGCACCGGGGAGCTGTTTTTT. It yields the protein CAWSRSTGELFF.

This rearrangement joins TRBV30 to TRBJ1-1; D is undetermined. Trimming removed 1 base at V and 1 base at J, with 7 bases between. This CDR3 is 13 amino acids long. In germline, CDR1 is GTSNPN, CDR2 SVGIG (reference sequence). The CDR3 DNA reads TGTGCCTGGAGTGCCTCCGGGAACACTGAAGCTTTCTTT. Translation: CAWSASGNTEAFF. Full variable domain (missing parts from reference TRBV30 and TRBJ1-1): SQTIHQWPATLVQPVGSPLSLECTVEGTSNPNLYWYRQAAGRGLQLLFYSVGIGQISSEVPQNLSASRPQDRQFILSSKKLLLSDSGFYLCAWSASGNTEAFFGQGTRLTVV.

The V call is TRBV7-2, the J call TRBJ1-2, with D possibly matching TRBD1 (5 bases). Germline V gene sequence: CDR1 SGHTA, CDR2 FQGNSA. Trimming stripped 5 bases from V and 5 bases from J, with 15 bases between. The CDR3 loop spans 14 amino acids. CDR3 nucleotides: TGTGCCAGCAGCCCCCTCGGGGGAGATTATGGCTACACCTTC. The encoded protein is CASSPLGGDYGYTF. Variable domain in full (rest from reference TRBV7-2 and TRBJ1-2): GAGVSQSPSNKVTEKGKDVELRCDPISGHTALYWYRQSLGQGLEFLIYFQGNSAPDKSGLPSDRFSAERTGGSVSTLTIQRTQQEDSAVYLCASSPLGGDYGYTFGSGTRLTVV.

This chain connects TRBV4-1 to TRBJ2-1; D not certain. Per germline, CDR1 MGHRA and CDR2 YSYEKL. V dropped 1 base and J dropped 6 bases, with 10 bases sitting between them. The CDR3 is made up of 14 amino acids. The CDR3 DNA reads TGCGCCAGCAGCCAAGGCTCTCCGGTCAATGAGCAGTTCTTC. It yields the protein CASSQGSPVNEQFF.

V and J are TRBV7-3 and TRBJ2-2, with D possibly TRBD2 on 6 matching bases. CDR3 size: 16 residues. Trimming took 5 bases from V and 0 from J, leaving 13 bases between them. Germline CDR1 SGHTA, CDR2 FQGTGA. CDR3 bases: TGTGCCAGCAGCCCCCGGACTACTGCGAACACCGGGGAGCTGTTTTTT. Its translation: CASSPRTTANTGELFF.

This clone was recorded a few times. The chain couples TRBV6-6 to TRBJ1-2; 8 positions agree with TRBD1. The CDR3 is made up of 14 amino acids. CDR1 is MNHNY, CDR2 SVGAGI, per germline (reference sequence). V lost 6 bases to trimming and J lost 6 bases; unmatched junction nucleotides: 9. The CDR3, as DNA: TGTGCCAGCAGAGGACAGGGAATGATCCATGGCTACACCTTC. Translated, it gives CASRGQGMIHGYTF.

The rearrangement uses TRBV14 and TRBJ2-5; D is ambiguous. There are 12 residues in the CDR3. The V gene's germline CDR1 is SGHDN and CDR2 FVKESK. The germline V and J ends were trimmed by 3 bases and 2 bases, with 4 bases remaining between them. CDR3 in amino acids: CASSQAQETQYF. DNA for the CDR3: TGTGCCAGCAGCCAGGCTCAAGAGACCCAGTACTTC. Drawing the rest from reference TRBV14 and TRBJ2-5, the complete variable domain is EAGVTQFPSHSVIEKGQTVTLRCDPISGHDNLYWYRRVMGKEIKFLLHFVKESKQDESGMPNNRFLAERTGGTYSTLKVQPAELEDSGVYFCASSQAQETQYFGPGTRLLVL.

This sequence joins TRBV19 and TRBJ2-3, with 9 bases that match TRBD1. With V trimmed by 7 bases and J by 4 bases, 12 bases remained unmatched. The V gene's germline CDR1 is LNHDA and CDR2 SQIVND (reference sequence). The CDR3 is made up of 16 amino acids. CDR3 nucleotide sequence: TGTGCCAGTACCCTTAGCCTAGGACAGGGGCCAGATACGCAGTATTTT. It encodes CASTLSLGQGPDTQYF. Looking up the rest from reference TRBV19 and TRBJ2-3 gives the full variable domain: DGGITQSPKYLFRKEGQNVTLSCEQNLNHDAMYWYRQDPGQGLRLIYYSQIVNDFQKGDIAEGYSVSREKKESFPLTVTSAQKNPTAFYLCASTLSLGQGPDTQYFGPGTRLTVL.

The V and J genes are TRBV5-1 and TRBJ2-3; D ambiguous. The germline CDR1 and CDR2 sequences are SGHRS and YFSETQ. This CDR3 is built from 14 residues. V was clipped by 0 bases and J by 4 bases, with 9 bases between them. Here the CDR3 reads CASSLVLFADTQYF. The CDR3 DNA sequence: TGCGCCAGCAGCTTGGTTCTGTTTGCAGATACGCAGTATTTT.

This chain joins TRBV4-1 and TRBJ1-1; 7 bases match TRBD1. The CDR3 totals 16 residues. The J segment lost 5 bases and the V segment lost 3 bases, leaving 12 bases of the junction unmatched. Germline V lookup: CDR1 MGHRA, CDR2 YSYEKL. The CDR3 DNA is TGCGCCAGCAGCCACAGGGGGGAACCGAGGAGAACTGAAGCTTTCTTT. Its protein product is CASSHRGEPRRTEAFF.

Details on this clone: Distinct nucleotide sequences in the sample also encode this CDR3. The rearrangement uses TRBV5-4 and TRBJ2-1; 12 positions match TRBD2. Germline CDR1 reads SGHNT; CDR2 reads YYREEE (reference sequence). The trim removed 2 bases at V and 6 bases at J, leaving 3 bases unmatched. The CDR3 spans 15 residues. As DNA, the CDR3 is TGTGCCAGCAGCTTACTAGCGGGAGGAGGCAATGAGCAGTTCTTC. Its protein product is CASSLLAGGGNEQFF.

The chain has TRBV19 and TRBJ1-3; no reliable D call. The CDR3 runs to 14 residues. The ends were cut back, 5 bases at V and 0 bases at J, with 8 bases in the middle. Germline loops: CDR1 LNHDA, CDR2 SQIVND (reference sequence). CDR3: CASSPGSSGNTIYF. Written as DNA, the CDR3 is TGTGCCAGTAGTCCCGGGTCCTCTGGAAACACCATATATTTT.

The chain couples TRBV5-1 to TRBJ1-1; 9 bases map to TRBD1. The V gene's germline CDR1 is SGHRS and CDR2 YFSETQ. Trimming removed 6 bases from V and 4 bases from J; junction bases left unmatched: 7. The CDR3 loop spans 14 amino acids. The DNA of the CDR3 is TGCGCCAGCAACCCACAGGGGGCGGTCACTGAAGCTTTCTTT. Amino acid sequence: CASNPQGAVTEAFF.

CDR3 nucleotide sequence: TGTGCCATCCAGATGGCAAATGAAAAACTGTTTTTT. Protein sequence: CAIQMANEKLFF. The chain recombines TRBV21-1 with TRBJ1-4; TRBD1, the D gene given by the table, was not confirmed from the DNA. TRBV21-1 is a pseudogene locus. The CDR3 has 12 residues.

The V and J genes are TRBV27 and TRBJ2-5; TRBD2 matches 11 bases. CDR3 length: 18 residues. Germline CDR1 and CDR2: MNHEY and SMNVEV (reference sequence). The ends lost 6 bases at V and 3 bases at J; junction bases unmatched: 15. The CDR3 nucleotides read TGTGCCAGCAGCTTCTGGACTAGCGGGCCGCTGGAAAAAGAGACCCAGTACTTC. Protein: CASSFWTSGPLEKETQYF.

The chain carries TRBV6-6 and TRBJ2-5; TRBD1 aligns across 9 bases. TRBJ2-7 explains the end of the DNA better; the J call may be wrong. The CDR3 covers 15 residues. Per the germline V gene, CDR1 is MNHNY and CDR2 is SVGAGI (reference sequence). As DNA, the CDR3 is TGTGCCAGCAGTTACCTCGGACAGGGGACCTACGAGCAGTACTTC. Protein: CASSYLGQGTYEQYF.